The sequence of this T cell receptor (beta chain) was determined in a study of control samples from healthy donors and cancer patients. The CDR3 has 15 residues. The J segment lost 2 bases and the V segment lost 0 bases, leaving 3 bases of the junction unmatched. Germline-derived CDR1 and CDR2 are SGHRS and YFSETQ. Assay: immunoSEQ multiplex PCR; the TCRdb copy retains only in-frame clones and omits some. The sample carries fewer than 85,000 clones, 91% recorded once. This chain links TRBV5-1 with TRBJ2-7; 9 nucleotides line up with TRBD1. The sequence was collected from a man younger than 40 in good health. Source material: blood. The CDR3 nucleotides read TGCGCCAGCAGCTTGGAGGGACAGGGAGCCTACGAGCAGTACTTC. Translation gives CASSLEGQGAYEQYF.